The T cell receptor (beta chain) described here comes from a study listed by TCRdb under 2016. Relative to germline, V is 3 bases shorter and J is 1 base shorter, with 13 bases between their ends. The CDR3 numbers 15 residues from cysteine through phenylalanine. The retained sequence is limited to the CDR3, 45 bases, with the frame set at the first base. Reading the germline V gene (reference sequence) gives CDR1 DFQATT and CDR2 SNEGSKA. Library preparation was by RT-PCR. Reads for this sample came from an Illumina MiSeq. TCRdb ran its own pipeline on the public reads, namely fastp trimming at Q25 and MiXCR clone calling, and kept in-frame beta chains. Rows matching on CDR3 protein sequence are summarized as one entry with the most common DNA and genes. Recorded for this sample are about 680,000 distinct CDR3 sequences; around 14% of them occurred a single time. The ten largest clones capture 3.6% of the sample.

A note on this clonotype: The antigen this receptor binds is unknown. Per-nucleotide qualities are absent, and no much larger clonotype sits a single base away.

This sequence was found in a female donor in good health, serving as a healthy control. The chain was built from TRBV20-1 and TRBJ1-3; TRBD1 might be the D gene, on 6 matching bases. The material sequenced was memory CD4+ T cells from blood. The CDR3 here reads CSARGGLRSGNTIYF. At the DNA level, the sequence is TGCAGTGCTAGGGGGGGGCTCCGATCTGGAAACACCATATATTTT.